The source of this TCR beta chain is a study of shared clonotypes between healthy human individuals. Turning to the study itself: The people who gave samples were two women and a few men aged 18 to 49. Donors had three CD4 naive, three CD4 memory, two CD8 naive and one CD8 memory plate apiece.

Regarding the study as a whole: A small donor pool kept down the genetic and exposure-history diversity that was represented.

V lost 4 bases to trimming and J lost 2 bases; unmatched junction nucleotides: 4. This CDR3 comprises 14 residues. Germline CDR1 and CDR2: SGHVS and FNYEAQ. About this clone itself: Its specificity is unknown.

Assay: immunoSEQ multiplex PCR; the TCRdb copy retains only in-frame clones and omits some. Among around 1.9 million clones listed, just over 90% were seen once. As defined, naive CD8 cells were CD45RO-negative and positively selected for CCR7, with terminally differentiated effector memory CD45RA+ cells excluded. This TCR came from a man between 18 and 29 years old in good health. Some clones in this sample may be carry-over from other donors' samples. The chain recombines TRBV7-6 with TRBJ2-7; 8 bases are a match to TRBD2. Sequencing was carried out using naive CD8+ T cells from PBMCs. Here the CDR3 reads CASSSGGGTYEQYF. Written as DNA, the CDR3 is TGTGCCAGCAGCTCCGGCGGGGGGACCTACGAGCAGTACTTC.